These 14 T cell receptor beta chains were all obtained from the same sample, sequenced in a study of CD8 T cells in ankylosing spondylitis. Study conclusions and caveats: Among TCR beta sequences, a motif of several highly homologous variants appeared characteristic of ankylosing spondylitis blood.

Using its own MiXCR run on the 5' RACE reads, TCRdb lists one record per CDR3 protein. The sample has approximately 150,000 distinct CDR3 sequences, about a sixth seen once. The antigens these receptors bind are not known. Material: blood, either unsorted or a sorted T cell fraction (not recorded which). Source of these receptors: a male donor with ankylosing spondylitis.

The chain employs TRBV6-4 and TRBJ1-5; D is unclear. Trimming took 10 bases from V and 1 from J, leaving 17 bases between them. The CDR3 loop spans 15 amino acids. Germline CDR1 is MRHNA and CDR2 is SNTAGT. The CDR3 DNA is TGTGCCACACAAAACTTATTAACAAGCAATCAGCCCCAGCATTTT. Residues: CATQNLLTSNQPQHF.

This clonotype turned up a few times. The chain recombines TRBV12-3 or TRBV12-4 with TRBJ2-3, with D possibly being TRBD1 (5 bases). Trimming shortened V by 2 bases and J by 6 bases, and 15 bases separated the two germline ends. The CDR3 runs 15 residues. The CDR3 loop reads CASSLMQGVSDTQYF. CDR3 nucleotide sequence: TGTGCCAGCAGTTTAATGCAGGGCGTAAGCGATACGCAGTATTTT.

The chain links TRBV5-1 to TRBJ2-1; 7 bases agree with TRBD2. The CDR3 loop spans 15 amino acids. Germline V gives CDR1 SGHRS, CDR2 YFSETQ. V shed 4 bases, J shed 10 bases, and the junction held 14 bases outside the gene matches. The CDR3 bases are TGCGCCAGCAGCCTCCTCTGGGAGGGCCGGGGCGAGCAGTTCTTC. Its translation is CASSLLWEGRGEQFF.

This clonotype was detected only a few times. J is TRBJ2-7 and V is TRBV11-1; TRBD2 matches 11 bases. The CDR3 runs to 15 residues. The V gene's germline CDR1 is SGHAT and CDR2 FQDESV (reference sequence). V lost 5 bases and J lost 6; bases outside the gene matches: 9. In nucleotides, the CDR3 is TGTGCCAGCAGCGCGAGACTAGCGGGGTTGGGCGAGCAGTACTTC. Its protein is CASSARLAGLGEQYF.

Many counts were recorded for this clonotype. This chain joins TRBV27 and TRBJ1-1, with D hard to call. Trimming cost V 8 bases and J 2 bases, with 6 bases left between them. Germline V gives CDR1 MNHEY, CDR2 SMNVEV (reference sequence). The length of the CDR3 is 11 residues. The CDR3: CASYTNTEAFF. The CDR3 DNA is TGTGCCAGCTACACCAACACTGAAGCTTTCTTT.

This chain links TRBV5-4 with TRBJ1-6; unclear D gene. V was clipped by 4 bases and J by 1 base, with 12 bases between them. Germline V gene data show CDR1 as SGHNT and CDR2 as YYREEE (reference sequence). This CDR3 spans 16 amino acids. CDR3 nucleotide sequence: TGTGCCAGCAGCCTCCATGTTGGATCCTATAATTCACCCCTCCACTTT. This gives the protein CASSLHVGSYNSPLHF.

The chain employs TRBV4-1 and TRBJ2-1; TRBD2 matches 15 bases. The V segment lost 6 bases and the J segment 2 bases; nucleotides outside the gene matches: 8. Germline loops: CDR1 MGHRA, CDR2 YSYEKL. This CDR3 has 18 amino acids. The CDR3, as DNA: TGCGCCAGCAGTAGGACTAGCGGGAGGGCGGGAACCTACAATGAGCAGTTCTTC. It yields the protein CASSRTSGRAGTYNEQFF.

This chain joins TRBV24-1 and TRBJ2-2; 11 nucleotides match TRBD2. With 11 bases clipped from V and 0 bases from J, the junction kept 4 bases outside the gene matches. Germline values: CDR1 KGHDR, CDR2 SFDVKD. This CDR3 spans 15 amino acids. Written as DNA, the CDR3 is TGTGCCAGGGAGACTAGCGGGACGAACACCGGGGAGCTGTTTTTT. It is translated as CARETSGTNTGELFF.

The chain is built from TRBV2 and TRBJ2-3; the match to TRBD2 covers 11 bases. This CDR3 is 18 amino acids long. Looked up from germline, CDR1 is SNHLY and CDR2 is FYNNEI. Trimming removed 4 bases from V and 0 bases from J; junction bases left unmatched: 9. This CDR3 is CASSGLAGTGDSTDTQYF. The CDR3 DNA reads TGTGCCAGCAGTGGACTAGCGGGGACAGGTGACAGCACAGATACGCAGTATTTT.

This clonotype has more than one count but fewer than ten. The chain has TRBV12-3 or TRBV12-4 and TRBJ1-5, with no clear D. Trimming left V 6 bases short and J 4 bases short, with 7 bases between. The CDR3 is 12 amino acids. The CDR3 coding sequence is TGTGCCAGCAGAGATGGGAATCAGCCCCAGCATTTT. Protein: CASRDGNQPQHF.

This chain uses TRBV25-1 with TRBJ1-5; D gene unclear. The CDR3 spans 15 residues. Germline V gene sequence: CDR1 MGHDK, CDR2 SYGVNS. V was trimmed by 4 bases and J by 0 bases, leaving 10 bases between them. The CDR3: CASSGSAYSNQPQHF. CDR3 in DNA: TGTGCCAGCAGTGGATCAGCCTATAGCAATCAGCCCCAGCATTTT.

V gene TRBV29-1 combines with J gene TRBJ2-7; D is ambiguous. Germline V gives CDR1 SQVTM, CDR2 ANQGSEA. Trimming shortened V by 4 bases and J by 2 bases, and 12 bases separated the two germline ends. This CDR3 comprises 13 residues. CDR3 loop: CSVVFGITYEQYF. The DNA of the CDR3 is TGCAGCGTTGTGTTTGGGATCACCTACGAGCAGTACTTC.

This clonotype showed up just a few times. This chain uses TRBV27 with TRBJ1-4; 9 nucleotides agree with TRBD1. J was trimmed by 8 bases and V by 5 bases; bases with no gene match: 9. This CDR3 contains 15 residues. Germline lookup yields CDR1 MNHEY and CDR2 SMNVEV (reference sequence). Here the CDR3 reads CASSLGGQGGEKLFF. CDR3 sequence (DNA): TGTGCCAGCAGTCTAGGGGGACAGGGAGGCGAAAAACTGTTTTTT.

The chain links TRBV6-2 or TRBV6-3 to TRBJ1-1; 9 nucleotides line up with TRBD1. This CDR3 contains 16 residues. V shed 3 bases and J 4 bases; nucleotides not matched to a gene: 9. Germline V gene sequence: CDR1 MNHEY, CDR2 SVGEGT. The DNA for the CDR3 is TGTGCCAGCAGTTATAGAACAGGGGGCTTGAGCACTGAAGCTTTCTTT. This gives the protein CASSYRTGGLSTEAFF.